This T cell receptor beta chain was observed in a study of cytomegalovirus exposure and HLA in healthy donors. Study findings and constraints: According to a subsequent analysis, TCR clusters from the first cohort were inclined to appear together in the 130 or so validation repertoires.

Assay: immunoSEQ multiplex PCR; the TCRdb copy retains only in-frame clones and omits some. The sample lists about 190,000 clones, roughly 80% seen once, with less than 8.5% in the top ten. As to this clone: Its antigen is not identified.

CDR3 length equals 13 residues. Germline V gene lookup returns CDR1 SGHAT and CDR2 FQNNGV. The ends were cut back, 5 bases at V and 11 bases at J, with 18 bases in the middle. This sequence joins TRBV11-2 and TRBJ1-1, with D perhaps TRBD1 (5 bases). The clonotype comes from a man aged 18 to 35 in good health and CMV-seropositive. The sample was PBMCs. Written as DNA, the CDR3 is TGTGCCAGCAGCCCATGGGGCCCTTCGCACGCTTTCTTT. Its translation is CASSPWGPSHAFF.